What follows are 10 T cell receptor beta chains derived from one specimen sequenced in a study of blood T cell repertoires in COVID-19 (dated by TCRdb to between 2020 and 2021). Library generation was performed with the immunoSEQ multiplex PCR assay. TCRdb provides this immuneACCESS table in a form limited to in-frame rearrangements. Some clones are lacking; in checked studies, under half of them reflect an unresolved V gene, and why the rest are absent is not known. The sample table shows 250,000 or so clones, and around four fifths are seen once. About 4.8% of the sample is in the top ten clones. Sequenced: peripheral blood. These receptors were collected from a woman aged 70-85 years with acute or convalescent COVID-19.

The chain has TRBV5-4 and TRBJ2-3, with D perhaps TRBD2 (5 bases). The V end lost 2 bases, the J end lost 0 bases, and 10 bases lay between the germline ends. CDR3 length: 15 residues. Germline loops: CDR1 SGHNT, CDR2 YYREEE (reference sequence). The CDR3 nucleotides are TGTGCCAGCAGCTTAACGGGGTTCAGCACAGATACGCAGTATTTT. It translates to CASSLTGFSTDTQYF.

The DNA for the CDR3 is TGCGCCAGCAGCCACAGGGGATATTTTGGGGAGACCCAGTACTTC. Its translation is CASSHRGYFGETQYF. The rearrangement uses TRBV4-3 and TRBJ2-5, with D maybe TRBD1 (6 bases). Germline values: CDR1 LGHNA, CDR2 YSLEER. The CDR3 loop spans 15 amino acids. Trimming removed 3 bases from V and 5 bases from J, with 16 bases in between.

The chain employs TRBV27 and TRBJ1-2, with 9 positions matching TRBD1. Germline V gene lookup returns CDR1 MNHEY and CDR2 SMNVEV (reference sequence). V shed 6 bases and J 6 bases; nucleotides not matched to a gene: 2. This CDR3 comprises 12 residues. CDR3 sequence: CASSRTGDGYTF. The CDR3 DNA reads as TGTGCCAGCAGCAGGACAGGGGATGGCTACACCTTC.

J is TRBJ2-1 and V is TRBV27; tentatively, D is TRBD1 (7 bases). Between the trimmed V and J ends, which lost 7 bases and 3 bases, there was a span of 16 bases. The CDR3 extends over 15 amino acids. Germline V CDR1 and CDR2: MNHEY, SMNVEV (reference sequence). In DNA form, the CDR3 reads TGTGCCAGCACCCTAGGGGGGACAGTCTACAATGAGCAGTTCTTC. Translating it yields CASTLGGTVYNEQFF.

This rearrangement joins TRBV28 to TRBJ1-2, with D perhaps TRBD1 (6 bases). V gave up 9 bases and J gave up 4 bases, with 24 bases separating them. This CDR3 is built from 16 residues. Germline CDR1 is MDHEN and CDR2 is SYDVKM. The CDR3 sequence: CASKRGGGEDIYGYTF. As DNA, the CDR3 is TGTGCCAGTAAGAGAGGGGGGGGAGAAGATATCTATGGCTACACCTTC.

The CDR3 DNA is TGTGCCAGCAGCCTATCAGGGTTGCGACGTTACACTGAAGCTTTCTTT. This gives the protein CASSLSGLRRYTEAFF. V gene TRBV5-6 combines with J gene TRBJ1-1, with a tentative D call TRBD1 (5 bases). CDR1 and CDR2 from the germline V gene are SGHDT and YYEEEE. The CDR3 is 16 amino acids. The V gene lost 4 bases and the J gene lost 3 bases, with 19 bases spanning the gap.

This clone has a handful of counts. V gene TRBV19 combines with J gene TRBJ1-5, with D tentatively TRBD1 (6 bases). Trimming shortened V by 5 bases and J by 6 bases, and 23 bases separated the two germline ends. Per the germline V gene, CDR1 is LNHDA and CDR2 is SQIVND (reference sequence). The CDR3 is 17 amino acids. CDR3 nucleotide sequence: TGTGCCAGTAGTGGGACACCCACACTATTGTCCCTTCAGCCCCAGCATTTT. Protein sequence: CASSGTPTLLSLQPQHF.

CDR3 loop: CASSPRTNYGYTF. CDR3 DNA: TGTGCCAGCAGTCCCCGGACAAACTATGGCTACACCTTC. The chain recombines TRBV3-1 (or the pseudogene TRBV3-2) with TRBJ1-2; D might be TRBD1 (5 bases). V was shortened by 6 bases and J by 2 bases, with 10 bases between the two germline ends. The length of the CDR3 is 13 residues. Germline V gene sequence: CDR1 LGHDT, CDR2 YNNKEL (reference sequence).

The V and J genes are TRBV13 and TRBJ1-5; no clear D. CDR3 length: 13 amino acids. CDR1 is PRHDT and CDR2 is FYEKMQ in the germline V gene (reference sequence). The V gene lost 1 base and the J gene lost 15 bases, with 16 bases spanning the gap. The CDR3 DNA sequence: TGTGCCAGCAGCTTAGACCCCCGTGGAGATCCGCATTTT. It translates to CASSLDPRGDPHF.

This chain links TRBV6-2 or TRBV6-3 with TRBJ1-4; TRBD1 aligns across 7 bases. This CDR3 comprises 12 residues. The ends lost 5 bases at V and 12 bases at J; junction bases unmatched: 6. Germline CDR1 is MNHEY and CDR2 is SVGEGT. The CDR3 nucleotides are TGTGCCAGCAGTCTAGGGGGCTTTCAACTGTTTTTT. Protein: CASSLGGFQLFF.